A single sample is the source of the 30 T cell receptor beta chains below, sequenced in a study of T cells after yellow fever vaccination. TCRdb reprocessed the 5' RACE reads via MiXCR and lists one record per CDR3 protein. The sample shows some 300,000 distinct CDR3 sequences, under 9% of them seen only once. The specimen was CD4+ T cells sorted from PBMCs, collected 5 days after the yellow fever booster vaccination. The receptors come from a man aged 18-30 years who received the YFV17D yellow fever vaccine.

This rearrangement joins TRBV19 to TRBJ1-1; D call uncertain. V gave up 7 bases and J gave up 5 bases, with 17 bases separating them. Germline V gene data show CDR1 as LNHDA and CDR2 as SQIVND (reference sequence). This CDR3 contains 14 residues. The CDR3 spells CASTPRGTKTEAFF. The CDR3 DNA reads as TGTGCCAGTACCCCCCGGGGAACCAAGACTGAAGCTTTCTTT. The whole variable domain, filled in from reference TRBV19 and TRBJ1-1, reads DGGITQSPKYLFRKEGQNVTLSCEQNLNHDAMYWYRQDPGQGLRLIYYSQIVNDFQKGDIAEGYSVSREKKESFPLTVTSAQKNPTAFYLCASTPRGTKTEAFFGQGTRLTVV.

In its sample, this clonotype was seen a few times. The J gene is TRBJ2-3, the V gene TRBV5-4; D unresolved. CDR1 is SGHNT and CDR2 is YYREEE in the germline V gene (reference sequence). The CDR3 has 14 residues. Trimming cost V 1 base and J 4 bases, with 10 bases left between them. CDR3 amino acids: CASSLPQNPDTQYF. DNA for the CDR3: TGTGCCAGCAGCTTGCCTCAGAACCCAGATACGCAGTATTTT.

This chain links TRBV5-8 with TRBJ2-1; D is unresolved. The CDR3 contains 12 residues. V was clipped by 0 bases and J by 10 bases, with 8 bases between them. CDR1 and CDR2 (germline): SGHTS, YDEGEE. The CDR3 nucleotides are TGTGCCAGCAGCTTGGTTGGATGGGAGCAGTTCTTC. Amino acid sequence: CASSLVGWEQFF.

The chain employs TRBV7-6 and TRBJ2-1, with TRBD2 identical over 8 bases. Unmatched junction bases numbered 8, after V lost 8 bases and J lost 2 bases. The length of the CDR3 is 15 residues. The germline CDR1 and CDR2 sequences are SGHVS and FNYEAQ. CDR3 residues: CASGTGTSAYNEQFF. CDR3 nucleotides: TGTGCCAGCGGAACCGGGACTAGTGCCTACAATGAGCAGTTCTTC. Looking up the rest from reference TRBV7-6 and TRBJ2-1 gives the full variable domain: GAGVSQSPRYKVTKRGQDVALRCDPISGHVSLYWYRQALGQGPEFLTYFNYEAQQDKSGLPNDRFSAERPEGSISTLTIQRTEQRDSAMYRCASGTGTSAYNEQFFGPGTRLTVL.

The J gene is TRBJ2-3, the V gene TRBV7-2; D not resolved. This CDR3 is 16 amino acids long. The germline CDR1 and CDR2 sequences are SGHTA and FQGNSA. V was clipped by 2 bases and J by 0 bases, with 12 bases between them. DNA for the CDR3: TGTGCCAGCAGCTTACAAGGGCTGCCTAGCACAGATACGCAGTATTTT. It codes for CASSLQGLPSTDTQYF.

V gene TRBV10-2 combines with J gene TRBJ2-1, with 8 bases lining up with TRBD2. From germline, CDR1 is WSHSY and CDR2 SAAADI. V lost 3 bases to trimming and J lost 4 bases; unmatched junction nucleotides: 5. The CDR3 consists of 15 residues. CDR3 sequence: CASSDISGVYNEQFF. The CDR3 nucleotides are TGCGCCAGCAGTGATATTAGCGGGGTATACAATGAGCAGTTCTTC.

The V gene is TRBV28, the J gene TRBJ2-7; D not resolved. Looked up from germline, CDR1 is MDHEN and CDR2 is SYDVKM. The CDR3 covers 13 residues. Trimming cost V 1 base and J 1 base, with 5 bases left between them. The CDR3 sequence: CASSLSSSYEQYV. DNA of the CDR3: TGTGCCAGCAGTTTATCCAGTTCCTACGAGCAGTACGTC.

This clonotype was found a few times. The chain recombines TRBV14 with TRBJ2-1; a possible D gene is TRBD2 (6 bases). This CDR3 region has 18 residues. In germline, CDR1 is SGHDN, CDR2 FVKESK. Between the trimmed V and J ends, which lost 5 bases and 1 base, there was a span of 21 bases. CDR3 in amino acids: CASSTRRSGLRSYNEQFF. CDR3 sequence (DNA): TGTGCCAGCAGCACACGGCGAAGCGGGTTACGATCCTACAATGAGCAGTTCTTC. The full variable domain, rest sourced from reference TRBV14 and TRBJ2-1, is EAGVTQFPSHSVIEKGQTVTLRCDPISGHDNLYWYRRVMGKEIKFLLHFVKESKQDESGMPNNRFLAERTGGTYSTLKVQPAELEDSGVYFCASSTRRSGLRSYNEQFFGPGTRLTVL.

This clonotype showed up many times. Here the CDR3 reads CASSSRYEQFF. CDR3 sequence (DNA): TGCGCCAGCAGCTCCCGGTATGAGCAGTTCTTC. The chain employs TRBV5-1 and TRBJ2-1; D not resolved. V lost 3 bases, J lost 8 bases, and 6 bases lay in between. CDR1 is SGHRS, CDR2 YFSETQ, per germline. The CDR3 spans 11 residues.

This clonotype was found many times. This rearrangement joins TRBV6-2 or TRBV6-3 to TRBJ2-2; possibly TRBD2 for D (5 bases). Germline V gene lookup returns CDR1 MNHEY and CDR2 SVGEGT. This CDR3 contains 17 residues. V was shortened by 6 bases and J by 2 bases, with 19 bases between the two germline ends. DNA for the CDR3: TGTGCCAGCAGCCTACCACCGGACGGAGGAAACACCGGGGAGCTGTTTTTT. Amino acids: CASSLPPDGGNTGELFF.

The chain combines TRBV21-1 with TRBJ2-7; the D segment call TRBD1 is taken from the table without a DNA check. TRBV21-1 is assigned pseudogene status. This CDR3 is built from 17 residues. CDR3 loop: CASSKAGGDRAFHEQYV. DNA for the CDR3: TGTGCCAGCAGCAAAGCGGGGGGGGACAGGGCCTTTCACGAGCAGTACGTC.

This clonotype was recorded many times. DNA for the CDR3: TGTGCCAGCAGCTTAGTAAGGAGGGGCATCAAAAACATTCAGTACTTC. Translated, it gives CASSLVRRGIKNIQYF. The chain has TRBV7-8 and TRBJ2-4; D possibly corresponds to TRBD2 (6 bases). The V gene lost 1 base and the J gene lost 3 bases, with 13 bases spanning the gap. CDR1 is SGHVS and CDR2 is FQNEAQ in the germline V gene. There are 16 residues in the CDR3.

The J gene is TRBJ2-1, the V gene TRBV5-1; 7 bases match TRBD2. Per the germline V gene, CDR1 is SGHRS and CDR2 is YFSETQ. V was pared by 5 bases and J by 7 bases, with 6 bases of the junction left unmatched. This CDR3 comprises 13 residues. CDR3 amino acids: CASRIGGRNEQFF. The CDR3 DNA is TGCGCCAGCAGAATCGGGGGGAGGAATGAGCAGTTCTTC.

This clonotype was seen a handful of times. CDR3 sequence (DNA): TGCGCCAGCAGCCAGTATAGCGGGGGGGGTGATACGCAGTATTTT. It yields the protein CASSQYSGGGDTQYF. The chain joins TRBV4-3 to TRBJ2-3; TRBD2 agrees at 11 bases. The germline V gene has CDR1 LGHNA and CDR2 YSLEER. The CDR3 is made up of 15 amino acids. V was pared by 3 bases and J by 6 bases, with 5 bases of the junction left unmatched.

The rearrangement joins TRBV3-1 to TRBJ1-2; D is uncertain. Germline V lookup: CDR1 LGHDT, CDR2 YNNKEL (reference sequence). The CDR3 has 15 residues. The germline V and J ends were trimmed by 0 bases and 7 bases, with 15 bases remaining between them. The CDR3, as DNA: TGTGCCAGCAGCCAAGATGCGAGTGGGGTAGGTGGCTACACCTTC. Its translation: CASSQDASGVGGYTF.

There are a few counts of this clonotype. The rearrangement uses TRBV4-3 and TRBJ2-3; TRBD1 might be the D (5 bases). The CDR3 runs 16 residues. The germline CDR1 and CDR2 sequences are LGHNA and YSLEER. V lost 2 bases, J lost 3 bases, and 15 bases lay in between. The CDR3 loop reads CASSQNGQGITDTQYF. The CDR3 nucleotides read TGCGCCAGCAGCCAAAACGGCCAGGGAATTACAGATACGCAGTATTTT.

Written as DNA, the CDR3 is TGTGCCAGCAGCGCCCCTTCGGACAGGGGAGGCGAGCAGTACGTC. It encodes CASSAPSDRGGEQYV. V usage is TRBV6-6 and J usage is TRBJ2-7; TRBD1 matches 9 bases. The germline V gene encodes CDR1 MNHNY and CDR2 SVGAGI (reference sequence). V lost 6 bases and J lost 6; bases outside the gene matches: 12. The CDR3 runs 15 residues.

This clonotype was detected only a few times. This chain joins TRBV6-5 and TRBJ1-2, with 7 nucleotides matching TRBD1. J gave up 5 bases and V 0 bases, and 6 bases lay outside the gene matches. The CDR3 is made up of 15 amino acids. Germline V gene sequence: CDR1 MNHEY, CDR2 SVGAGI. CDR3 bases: TGTGCCAGCAGTTACTCGGCCAGGGGGGGGTATGGCTACACCTTC. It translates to CASSYSARGGYGYTF.

CDR3 in amino acids: CASSSTPTGLTEKLFF. The CDR3 DNA sequence: TGTGCCAGCAGTTCGACCCCGACAGGATTAACTGAAAAACTGTTTTTT. J is TRBJ1-4 and V is TRBV28; D perhaps matches TRBD1 (6 bases). This CDR3 spans 16 amino acids. Germline-derived CDR1 and CDR2 are MDHEN and SYDVKM. V dropped 4 bases and J dropped 7 bases, with 19 bases sitting between them.

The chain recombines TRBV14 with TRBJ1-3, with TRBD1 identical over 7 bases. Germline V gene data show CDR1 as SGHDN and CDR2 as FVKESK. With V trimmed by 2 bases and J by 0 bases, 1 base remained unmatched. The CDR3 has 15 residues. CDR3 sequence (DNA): TGTGCCAGCAGCCAACAGGGGGTCTCTGGAAACACCATATATTTT. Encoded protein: CASSQQGVSGNTIYF.

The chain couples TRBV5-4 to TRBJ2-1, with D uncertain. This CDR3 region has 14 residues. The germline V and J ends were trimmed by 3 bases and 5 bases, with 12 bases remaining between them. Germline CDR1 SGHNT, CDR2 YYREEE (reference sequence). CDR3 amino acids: CASSSGSGHNEQFF. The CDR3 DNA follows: TGTGCCAGCAGCTCTGGGTCTGGACACAATGAGCAGTTCTTC.

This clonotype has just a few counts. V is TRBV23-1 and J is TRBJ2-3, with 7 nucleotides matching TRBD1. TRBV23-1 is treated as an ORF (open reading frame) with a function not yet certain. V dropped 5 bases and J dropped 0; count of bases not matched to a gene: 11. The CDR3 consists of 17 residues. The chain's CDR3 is CASSYTGTEASTDTQYF. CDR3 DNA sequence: TGCGCCAGCAGTTATACCGGGACAGAGGCTAGCACAGATACGCAGTATTTT.

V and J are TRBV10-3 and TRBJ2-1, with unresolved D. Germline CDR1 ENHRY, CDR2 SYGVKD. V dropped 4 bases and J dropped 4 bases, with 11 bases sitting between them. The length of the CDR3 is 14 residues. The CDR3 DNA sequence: TGTGCCATCAGTGTCGTGTCGCCATACAATGAGCAGTTCTTC. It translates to CAISVVSPYNEQFF.

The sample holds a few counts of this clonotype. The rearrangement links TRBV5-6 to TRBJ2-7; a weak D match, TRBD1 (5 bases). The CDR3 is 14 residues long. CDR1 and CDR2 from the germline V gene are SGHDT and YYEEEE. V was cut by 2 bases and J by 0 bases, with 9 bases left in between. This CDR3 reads CASSFRGSSYEQYV. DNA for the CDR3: TGTGCCAGCAGCTTTAGGGGCAGCTCCTACGAGCAGTACGTC.

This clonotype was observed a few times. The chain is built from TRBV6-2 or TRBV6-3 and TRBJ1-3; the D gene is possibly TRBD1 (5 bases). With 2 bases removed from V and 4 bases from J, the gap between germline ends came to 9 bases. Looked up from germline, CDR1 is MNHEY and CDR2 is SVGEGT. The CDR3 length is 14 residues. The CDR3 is CASSYHRQGNTIYF. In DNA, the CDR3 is TGTGCCAGCAGTTACCATCGACAGGGAAACACCATATATTTT.

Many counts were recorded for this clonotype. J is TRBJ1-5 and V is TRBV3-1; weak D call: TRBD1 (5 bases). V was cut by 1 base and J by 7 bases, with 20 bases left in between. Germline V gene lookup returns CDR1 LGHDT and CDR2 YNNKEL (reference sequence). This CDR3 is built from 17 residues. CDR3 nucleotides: TGTGCCAGCAGCCAAGGATATGGCGGGGCCTCAACCCAGCCCCAGCATTTT. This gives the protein CASSQGYGGASTQPQHF.

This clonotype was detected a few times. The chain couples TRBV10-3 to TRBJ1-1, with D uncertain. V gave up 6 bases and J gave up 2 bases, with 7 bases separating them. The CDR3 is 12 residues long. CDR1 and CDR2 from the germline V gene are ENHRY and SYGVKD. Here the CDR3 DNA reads TGTGCCATCAGGGACCGAAACACTGAAGCTTTCTTT. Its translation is CAIRDRNTEAFF.

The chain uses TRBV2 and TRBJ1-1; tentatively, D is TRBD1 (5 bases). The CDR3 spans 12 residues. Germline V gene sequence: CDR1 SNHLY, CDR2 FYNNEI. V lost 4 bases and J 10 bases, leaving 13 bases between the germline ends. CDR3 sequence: CASSAGGGGAFF. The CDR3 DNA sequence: TGTGCCAGCAGTGCCGGCGGGGGGGGAGCTTTCTTT. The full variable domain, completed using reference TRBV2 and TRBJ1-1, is EPEVTQTPSHQVTQMGQEVILRCVPISNHLYFYWYRQILGQKVEFLVSFYNNEISEKSEIFDDQFSVERPDGSNFTLKIRSTKLEDSAMYFCASSAGGGGAFFGQGTRLTVV.

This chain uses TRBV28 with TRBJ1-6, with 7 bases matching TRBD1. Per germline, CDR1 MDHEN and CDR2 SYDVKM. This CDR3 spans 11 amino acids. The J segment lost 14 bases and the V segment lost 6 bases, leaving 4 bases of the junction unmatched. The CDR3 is CASRGTATLHF. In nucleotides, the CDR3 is TGTGCCAGCAGGGGGACAGCGACCCTCCACTTT.

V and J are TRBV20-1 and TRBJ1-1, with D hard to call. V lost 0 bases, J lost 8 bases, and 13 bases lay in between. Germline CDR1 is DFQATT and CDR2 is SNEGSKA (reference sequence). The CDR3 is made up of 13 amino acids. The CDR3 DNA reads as TGCAGTGCTAGAGATATCCGGACGGAGGAAGCTTTCTTT. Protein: CSARDIRTEEAFF.